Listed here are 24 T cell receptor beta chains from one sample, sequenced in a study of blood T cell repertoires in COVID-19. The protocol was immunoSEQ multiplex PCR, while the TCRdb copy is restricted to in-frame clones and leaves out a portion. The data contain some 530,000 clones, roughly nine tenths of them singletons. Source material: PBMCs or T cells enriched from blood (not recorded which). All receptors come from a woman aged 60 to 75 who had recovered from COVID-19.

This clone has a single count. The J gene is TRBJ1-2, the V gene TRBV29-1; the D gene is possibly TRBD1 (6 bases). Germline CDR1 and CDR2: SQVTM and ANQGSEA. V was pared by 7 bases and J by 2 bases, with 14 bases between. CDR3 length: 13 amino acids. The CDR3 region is CSAGQLANYGYTF. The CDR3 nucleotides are TGCAGCGCCGGACAGCTTGCAAACTATGGCTACACCTTC.

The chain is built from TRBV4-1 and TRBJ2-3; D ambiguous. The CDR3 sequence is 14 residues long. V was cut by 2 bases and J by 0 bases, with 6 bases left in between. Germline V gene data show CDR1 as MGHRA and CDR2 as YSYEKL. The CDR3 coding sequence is TGCGCCAGCAGCCAATTTAGTAGCACAGATACGCAGTATTTT. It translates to CASSQFSSTDTQYF.

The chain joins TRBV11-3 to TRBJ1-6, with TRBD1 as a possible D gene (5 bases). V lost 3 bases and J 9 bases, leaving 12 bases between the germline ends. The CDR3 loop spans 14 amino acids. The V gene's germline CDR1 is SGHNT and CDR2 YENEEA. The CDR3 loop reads CASSFAGYGSPLHF. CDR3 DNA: TGTGCCAGCAGCTTCGCAGGGTATGGTTCACCCCTCCACTTT.

The CDR3 bases are TGTGCCAGTAGTACAGGGGGCGTTTGGACTGAAGCTTTCTTT. Amino acids: CASSTGGVWTEAFF. This chain links TRBV19 with TRBJ1-1, with 8 bases identical to TRBD1. J gave up 5 bases and V 4 bases, and 6 bases lay outside the gene matches. The CDR3 is made up of 14 amino acids. In germline, CDR1 is LNHDA, CDR2 SQIVND (reference sequence).

The DNA of the CDR3 is TGTGCCAGCAGCTTAATAGCGGGGGGGCCTAAACATACGCAGTATTTT. It translates to CASSLIAGGPKHTQYF. V gene TRBV7-2 combines with J gene TRBJ2-3; 11 bases agree with TRBD2. CDR1 is SGHTA and CDR2 is FQGNSA in the germline V gene. V shed 2 bases and J 7 bases; nucleotides not matched to a gene: 8. This CDR3 has 16 residues.

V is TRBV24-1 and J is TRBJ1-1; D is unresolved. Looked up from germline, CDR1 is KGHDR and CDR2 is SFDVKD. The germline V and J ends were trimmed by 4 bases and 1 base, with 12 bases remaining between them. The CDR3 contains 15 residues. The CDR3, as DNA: TGTGCCACCAGTGACCCAACCACGGGGAACACTGAAGCTTTCTTT. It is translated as CATSDPTTGNTEAFF.

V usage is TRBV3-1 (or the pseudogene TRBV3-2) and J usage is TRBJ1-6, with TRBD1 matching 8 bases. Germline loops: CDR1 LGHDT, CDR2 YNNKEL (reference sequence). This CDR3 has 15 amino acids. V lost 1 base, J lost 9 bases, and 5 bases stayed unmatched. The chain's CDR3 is CASSQGTGSGSPLHF. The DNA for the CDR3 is TGTGCCAGCAGCCAAGGGACAGGGTCTGGTTCACCCCTCCACTTT.

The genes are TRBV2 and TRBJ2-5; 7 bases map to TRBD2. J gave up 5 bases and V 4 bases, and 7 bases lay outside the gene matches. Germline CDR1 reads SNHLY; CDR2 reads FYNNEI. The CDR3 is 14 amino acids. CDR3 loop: CASSAARGEETQYF. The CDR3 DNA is TGTGCCAGCAGTGCGGCCCGGGGGGAGGAGACCCAGTACTTC.

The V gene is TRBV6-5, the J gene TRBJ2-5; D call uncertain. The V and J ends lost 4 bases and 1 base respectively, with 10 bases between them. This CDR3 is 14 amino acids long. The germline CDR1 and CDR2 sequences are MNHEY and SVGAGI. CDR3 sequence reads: CASSFGTLQETQYF. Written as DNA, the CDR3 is TGTGCCAGCAGTTTTGGCACGCTCCAAGAGACCCAGTACTTC.

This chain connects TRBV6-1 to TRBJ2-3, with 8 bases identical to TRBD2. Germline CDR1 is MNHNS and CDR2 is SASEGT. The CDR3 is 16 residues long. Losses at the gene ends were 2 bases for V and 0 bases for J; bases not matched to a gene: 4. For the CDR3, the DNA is TGTGCCAGCAGTGAAATGCGGGGGGTTAGCACAGATACGCAGTATTTT. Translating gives CASSEMRGVSTDTQYF.

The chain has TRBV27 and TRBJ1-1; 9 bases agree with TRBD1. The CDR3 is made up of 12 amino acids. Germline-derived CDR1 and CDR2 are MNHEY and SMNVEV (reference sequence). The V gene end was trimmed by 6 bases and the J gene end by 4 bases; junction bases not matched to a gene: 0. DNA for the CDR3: TGTGCCAGCAGGACAGGGGGCACTGAAGCTTTCTTT. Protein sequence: CASRTGGTEAFF.

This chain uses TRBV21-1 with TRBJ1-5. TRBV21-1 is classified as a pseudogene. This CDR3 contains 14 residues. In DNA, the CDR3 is TGTGCCAGCAGCAAAGGGGCGGGGTCAGGGCCCCAGCATTTT. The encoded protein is CASSKGAGSGPQHF.

CDR3 sequence reads: CASSLAGLSNYGYTF. The DNA for the CDR3 is TGCGCCAGCAGCTTGGCAGGACTTTCTAACTATGGCTACACCTTC. The chain is built from TRBV5-1 and TRBJ1-2; unclear D gene. Germline loops: CDR1 SGHRS, CDR2 YFSETQ. CDR3 length: 15 residues. The V and J ends lost 0 bases and 0 bases respectively, with 9 bases between them.

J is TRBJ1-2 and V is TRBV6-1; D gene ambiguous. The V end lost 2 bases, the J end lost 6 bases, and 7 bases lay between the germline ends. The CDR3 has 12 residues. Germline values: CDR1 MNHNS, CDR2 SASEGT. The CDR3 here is CASSEQAHGYTF. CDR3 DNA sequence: TGTGCCAGCAGTGAACAAGCGCATGGCTACACCTTC.

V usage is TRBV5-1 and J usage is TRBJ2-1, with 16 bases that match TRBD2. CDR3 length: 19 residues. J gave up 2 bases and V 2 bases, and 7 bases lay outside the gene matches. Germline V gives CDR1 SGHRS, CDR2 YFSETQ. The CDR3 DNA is TGCGCCAGCAGCTTCCCAGGGACTAGCGGGGGGGCCGCCTACAATGAGCAGTTCTTC. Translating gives CASSFPGTSGGAAYNEQFF.

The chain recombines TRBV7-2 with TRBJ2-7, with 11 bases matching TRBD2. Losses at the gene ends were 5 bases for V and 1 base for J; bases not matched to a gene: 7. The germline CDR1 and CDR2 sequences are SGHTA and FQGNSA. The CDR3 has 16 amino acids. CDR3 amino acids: CASSQGLAVFSYEQYF. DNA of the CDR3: TGTGCCAGCAGCCAGGGACTAGCGGTTTTTTCCTACGAGCAGTACTTC.

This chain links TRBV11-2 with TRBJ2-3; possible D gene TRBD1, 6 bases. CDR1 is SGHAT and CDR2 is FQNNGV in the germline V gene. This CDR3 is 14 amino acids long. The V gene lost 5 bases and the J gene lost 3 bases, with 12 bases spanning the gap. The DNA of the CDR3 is TGTGCCAGCAGCCTTAACAGGGTAACAGATACGCAGTATTTT. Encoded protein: CASSLNRVTDTQYF.

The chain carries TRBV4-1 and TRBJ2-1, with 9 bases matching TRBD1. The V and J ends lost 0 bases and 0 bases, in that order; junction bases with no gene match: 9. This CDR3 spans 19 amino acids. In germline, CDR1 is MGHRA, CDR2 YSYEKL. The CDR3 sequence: CASSQDNRGLPSSYNEQFF. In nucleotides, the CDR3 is TGCGCCAGCAGCCAAGATAACAGGGGGCTACCTAGCTCCTACAATGAGCAGTTCTTC.

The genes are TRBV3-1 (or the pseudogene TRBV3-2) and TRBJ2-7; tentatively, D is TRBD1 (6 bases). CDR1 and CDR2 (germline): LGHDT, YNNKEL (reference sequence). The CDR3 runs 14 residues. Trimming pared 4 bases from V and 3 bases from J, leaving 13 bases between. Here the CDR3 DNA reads TGTGCCAGCAGCCGGGGGCCTTCGGTCTACGAGCAGTACTTC. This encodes CASSRGPSVYEQYF.

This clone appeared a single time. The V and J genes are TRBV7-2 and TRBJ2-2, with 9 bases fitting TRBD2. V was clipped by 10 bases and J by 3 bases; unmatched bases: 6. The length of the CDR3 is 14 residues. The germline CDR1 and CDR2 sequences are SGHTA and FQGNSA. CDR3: CANIAGADTGELFF. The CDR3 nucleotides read TGTGCCAACATAGCGGGGGCTGACACCGGGGAGCTGTTTTTT. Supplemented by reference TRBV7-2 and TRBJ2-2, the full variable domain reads GAGVSQSPSNKVTEKGKDVELRCDPISGHTALYWYRQSLGQGLEFLIYFQGNSAPDKSGLPSDRFSAERTGGSVSTLTIQRTQQEDSAVYLCANIAGADTGELFFGEGSRLTVL.

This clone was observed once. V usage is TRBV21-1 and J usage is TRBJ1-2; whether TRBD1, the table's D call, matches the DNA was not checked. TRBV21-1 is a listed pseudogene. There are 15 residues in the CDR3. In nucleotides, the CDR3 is TGTGCCAGCAGCAACCACAGGCCTCTGGGCTATGGCTACACCTTC. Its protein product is CASSNHRPLGYGYTF.

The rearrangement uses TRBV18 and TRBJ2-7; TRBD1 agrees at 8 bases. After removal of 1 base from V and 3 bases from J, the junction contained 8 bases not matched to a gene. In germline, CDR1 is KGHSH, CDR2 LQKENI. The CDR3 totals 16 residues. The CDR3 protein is CASSPLSAGGFYEQYV. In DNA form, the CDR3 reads TGTGCCAGCTCACCACTCTCGGCAGGGGGCTTCTACGAGCAGTACGTC.

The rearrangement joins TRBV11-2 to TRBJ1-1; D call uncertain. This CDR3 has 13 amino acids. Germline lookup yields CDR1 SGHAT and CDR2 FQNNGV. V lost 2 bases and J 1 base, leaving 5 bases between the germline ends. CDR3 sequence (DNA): TGTGCCAGCAGCTTACTTTGGAACACTGAAGCTTTCTTT. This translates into CASSLLWNTEAFF.

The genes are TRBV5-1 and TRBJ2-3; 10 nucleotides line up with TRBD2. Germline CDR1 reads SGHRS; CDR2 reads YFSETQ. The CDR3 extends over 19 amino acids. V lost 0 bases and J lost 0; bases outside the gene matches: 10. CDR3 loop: CASSLARASGGLSTDTQYF. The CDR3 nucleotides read TGCGCCAGCAGCTTGGCCAGGGCTAGCGGGGGCCTAAGCACAGATACGCAGTATTTT.